This TCR beta chain was obtained from a study of cytomegalovirus exposure and HLA in healthy donors. This clone was picked up a small number of times. In the PCR, 60 Vbeta and 13 Jbeta primers were used. In the authors' workflow: Roughly 80 million unique TCR beta chains, some 9.9 million shared, were counted in a later analysis. Libraries were prepared by immunoSEQ multiplex PCR; TCRdb keeps only in-frame clonotypes and omits some of them. V, J and clone size derive from that table, while D and trimming were established from the DNA sequence. The sample holds 99,000 or so clones; around three quarters are singletons and the top ten take about 3.1%. The TCR sequence derives from a male donor in good health and CMV-seropositive. The source material was PBMCs.

The CDR3 sequence is CASSLGTDNSPLHF. The DNA of the CDR3 is TGTGCCAGCAGTCTCGGGACAGATAATTCACCCCTCCACTTT. V gene TRBV2 combines with J gene TRBJ1-6, with 7 bases matching TRBD1. V shed 5 bases and J 5 bases; nucleotides not matched to a gene: 3. The germline CDR1 and CDR2 sequences are SNHLY and FYNNEI. The CDR3 runs 14 residues.